The 25 T cell receptor beta chains below come from one sample, sequenced in a study of blood T cell repertoires in COVID-19. The table came from immunoSEQ multiplex PCR; TCRdb's copy has only in-frame clones and leaves some out. The sample includes around 270,000 clones, over 75% of them seen just once. The sample comprised PBMCs or T cells enriched from blood (not recorded which). The receptors shown here come from a woman in her thirties or forties who had been exposed to COVID-19.

This chain connects TRBV7-9 to TRBJ2-1, with D unclear. With 1 base removed from V and 1 base from J, the gap between germline ends came to 5 bases. This CDR3 region has 14 residues. Germline V gene data show CDR1 as SEHNR and CDR2 as FQNEAQ (reference sequence). The CDR3 sequence: CASSLEQSYNEQFF. CDR3 nucleotide sequence: TGTGCCAGCAGCTTAGAACAGTCCTACAATGAGCAGTTCTTC.

The chain is built from TRBV28 and TRBJ1-4; the D is unclear. This CDR3 has 12 amino acids. With 6 bases removed from V and 4 bases from J, the gap between germline ends came to 6 bases. Germline V lookup: CDR1 MDHEN, CDR2 SYDVKM. The CDR3 DNA is TGTGCCAGCAGGATTAGTAATGAAAAACTGTTTTTT. This translates into CASRISNEKLFF.

The rearrangement joins TRBV7-3 to TRBJ2-7, with TRBD1 matching over 8 bases. The CDR3 runs 17 residues. Per germline, CDR1 SGHTA and CDR2 FQGTGA. V shed 4 bases, J shed 2 bases, and the junction held 13 bases outside the gene matches. The CDR3 DNA sequence: TGTGCCAGCAGCTGCTGCCCAGGGGGCGAGAATCCCTACGAGCAGTACGTC. The encoded protein is CASSCCPGGENPYEQYV.

This chain connects TRBV7-2 to TRBJ2-3, with a tentative D call TRBD1 (7 bases). V lost 2 bases and J 3 bases, leaving 12 bases between the germline ends. The CDR3 spans 15 residues. Germline-derived CDR1 and CDR2 are SGHTA and FQGNSA. The CDR3 nucleotides are TGTGCCAGCAGCTTACAGGGGGGCGGGACAGATACGCAGTATTTT. This gives the protein CASSLQGGGTDTQYF.

J is TRBJ2-5 and V is TRBV5-5; TRBD1 is a possible D gene (7 bases). This CDR3 contains 16 residues. Germline V CDR1 and CDR2: SGHKS, YYEKEE (reference sequence). Trimming shortened V by 0 bases and J by 0 bases, and 12 bases separated the two germline ends. CDR3 region: CASSLASGGYQETQYF. For the CDR3, the DNA is TGTGCCAGCAGCTTGGCCTCAGGGGGGTACCAAGAGACCCAGTACTTC.

The chain links TRBV27 to TRBJ2-1; the match to TRBD2 covers 9 bases. Per the germline V gene, CDR1 is MNHEY and CDR2 is SMNVEV (reference sequence). The CDR3 length is 17 residues. The V and J ends lost 1 base and 8 bases, in that order; junction bases with no gene match: 12. The CDR3 sequence: CASSLWSGAGGFDEQFF. The CDR3 DNA reads TGTGCCAGCAGTTTATGGTCCGGAGCGGGAGGTTTCGATGAGCAGTTCTTC.

The chain combines TRBV27 with TRBJ1-6; 7 bases map to TRBD1. This CDR3 has 15 residues. Germline CDR1 MNHEY, CDR2 SMNVEV (reference sequence). J lost 0 bases, V lost 6 bases, and 2 bases had no gene match. The CDR3 sequence: CASSRGSSYNSPLHF. The DNA for the CDR3 is TGTGCCAGCAGCAGGGGGAGCTCCTATAATTCACCCCTCCACTTT.

There are a few counts of this clone. The chain uses TRBV7-6 and TRBJ2-7; TRBD1 is a possible D gene (6 bases). Trimming shortened V by 1 base and J by 3 bases, and 13 bases separated the two germline ends. This CDR3 has 15 amino acids. Germline CDR1 is SGHVS and CDR2 is FNYEAQ. This CDR3 reads CASSLEQGTIYEQYF. CDR3 bases: TGTGCCAGCAGCTTAGAACAGGGAACCATCTACGAGCAGTACTTC.

V usage is TRBV5-1 and J usage is TRBJ1-4; D gene ambiguous. The CDR3 totals 13 residues. The germline CDR1 and CDR2 sequences are SGHRS and YFSETQ. V shed 3 bases and J shed 12 bases, with 15 bases lying between them. CDR3 coding DNA: TGCGCCAGCAGCTCCCCGGAGTCCGTGGAACTGTTTTTT. Its translation: CASSSPESVELFF.

Worth noting for this clone: The sample has other DNA sequences that encode this CDR3 too. The DNA of the CDR3 is TGTGCCTGGAGTCCCGGGGGCTATGGCTACACCTTC. It codes for CAWSPGGYGYTF. The V gene is TRBV30, the J gene TRBJ1-2, with D perhaps TRBD1 (5 bases). The ends were cut back, 2 bases at V and 4 bases at J, with 8 bases in the middle. Germline loops: CDR1 GTSNPN, CDR2 SVGIG (reference sequence). CDR3 size: 12 residues.

The V and J genes are TRBV3-1 (or the pseudogene TRBV3-2) and TRBJ1-4; the match to TRBD1 covers 7 bases. V trimming: 7 bases; J trimming: 3 bases; junction bases outside the gene matches: 17. The CDR3 has 18 residues. Germline V CDR1 and CDR2: LGHDT, YNNKEL (reference sequence). The CDR3 DNA is TGTGCCAGCACCCACCGGGGACAGCGATCCGTTGCTAATGAAAAACTGTTTTTT. Its translation: CASTHRGQRSVANEKLFF.

The V gene is TRBV9, the J gene TRBJ2-3, with D perhaps matching TRBD2 (6 bases). Trimming stripped 0 bases from V and 2 bases from J, with 19 bases between. This CDR3 is built from 18 residues. Per the germline V gene, CDR1 is SGDLS and CDR2 is YYNGEE. For the CDR3, the DNA is TGTGCCAGCAGCGTAGCTTCCATCGGAGGGTCGGCCACAGATACGCAGTATTTT. Translation gives CASSVASIGGSATDTQYF. Complete variable domain (other parts from reference TRBV9 and TRBJ2-3): DSGVTQTPKHLITATGQRVTLRCSPRSGDLSVYWYQQSLDQGLQFLIQYYNGEERAKGNILERFSAQQFPDLHSELNLSSLELGDSALYFCASSVASIGGSATDTQYFGPGTRLTVL.

The CDR3 here is CASSSPALSYNEQFF. The CDR3, as DNA: TGTGCCAGCAGCTCCCCCGCGCTCTCCTACAATGAGCAGTTCTTC. The V and J genes are TRBV7-2 and TRBJ2-1; no definite D call. Germline CDR1 is SGHTA and CDR2 is FQGNSA. Trimming took off 4 bases at V and 0 bases at J, with 10 bases between the two ends. This CDR3 region has 15 residues.

The V gene is TRBV6-2 or TRBV6-3, the J gene TRBJ2-3; D remains unclear. This CDR3 is 15 amino acids long. V shed 0 bases and J shed 0 bases, with 7 bases lying between them. Germline CDR1 and CDR2: MNHEY and SVGEGT. The CDR3 reads CASSYSFPSTDTQYF. In nucleotides, the CDR3 is TGTGCCAGCAGTTACTCGTTTCCTAGCACAGATACGCAGTATTTT.

J is TRBJ1-2 and V is TRBV18; a weak D match, TRBD1 (5 bases). The germline CDR1 and CDR2 sequences are KGHSH and LQKENI. Trimming pared 3 bases from V and 4 bases from J, leaving 15 bases between. This CDR3 has 15 residues. CDR3 residues: CASSPSKGEVYGYTF. DNA of the CDR3: TGTGCCAGCTCACCCTCTAAAGGGGAAGTCTATGGCTACACCTTC. Together with reference TRBV18 and TRBJ1-2, the CDR3 gives the full variable domain: NAGVMQNPRHLVRRRGQEARLRCSPMKGHSHVYWYRQLPEEGLKFMVYLQKENIIDESGMPKERFSAEFPKEGPSILRIQQVVRGDSAAYFCASSPSKGEVYGYTFGSGTRLTVV.

The table lists this clone with a few counts. This chain joins TRBV11-2 and TRBJ2-7; 8 bases are a match to TRBD1. CDR3 length: 15 residues. Germline V CDR1 and CDR2: SGHAT, FQNNGV. V lost 4 bases to trimming and J lost 0 bases; unmatched junction nucleotides: 5. CDR3 sequence reads: CASSSGQGASYEQYF. The DNA of the CDR3 is TGTGCCAGCAGCTCCGGACAGGGCGCCTCCTACGAGCAGTACTTC.

The chain recombines TRBV28 with TRBJ1-5, with 7 bases lining up with TRBD1. V was pared by 5 bases and J by 3 bases, with 4 bases of the junction left unmatched. The germline CDR1 and CDR2 sequences are MDHEN and SYDVKM. This CDR3 is 14 amino acids long. CDR3 loop: CASSPTGANQPQHF. Written as DNA, the CDR3 is TGTGCCAGCAGTCCAACAGGGGCCAATCAGCCCCAGCATTTT.

This chain's CDR3 is CASGLVPVIYGQQQVVIGYTF. The CDR3 nucleotides read TGTGCTAGTGGTTTGGTACCAGTAATCTACGGTCAACAGCAAGTGGTGATCGGCTACACCTTC. The chain recombines TRBV12-5 with TRBJ1-2; the D is unclear. From germline, CDR1 is LGHNT and CDR2 FRNRAP. This CDR3 spans 21 amino acids. Between the trimmed V and J ends, which lost 0 bases and 8 bases, there was a span of 34 bases.

The chain recombines TRBV19 with TRBJ1-6; no clear D. Per germline, CDR1 LNHDA and CDR2 SQIVND (reference sequence). Trimming shortened V by 10 bases and J by 6 bases, and 7 bases separated the two germline ends. This CDR3 has 11 amino acids. CDR3 loop: CATGGNSPLHF. The CDR3 DNA follows: TGTGCCACTGGAGGTAATTCACCCCTCCACTTT.

For the CDR3, the DNA is TGTGCCAGCAGCTACTCCGGACAGCCTCCCGAGCAGTACTTC. Its translation: CASSYSGQPPEQYF. V usage is TRBV5-5 and J usage is TRBJ2-7, with D possibly matching TRBD1 (6 bases). Germline lookup yields CDR1 SGHKS and CDR2 YYEKEE (reference sequence). This CDR3 has 14 residues. V shed 3 bases and J shed 6 bases, with 16 bases lying between them. The whole variable domain, remainder taken from reference TRBV5-5 and TRBJ2-7, is DAGVTQSPTHLIKTRGQQVTLRCSPISGHKSVSWYQQVLGQGPQFIFQYYEKEERGRGNFPDRFSARQFPNYSSELNVNALLLGDSALYLCASSYSGQPPEQYFGPGTRLTVT.

The genes are TRBV18 and TRBJ2-7; 10 bases align to TRBD2. Germline trimming cut 3 bases from V and 6 bases from J; bases unmatched to any gene: 5. This CDR3 is 14 amino acids long. CDR1 is KGHSH, CDR2 LQKENI, per germline. DNA of the CDR3: TGTGCCAGCTCACCGTCTAGCGGGAGAGGCGAGCAGTACGTC. The encoded protein is CASSPSSGRGEQYV.

The rearrangement uses TRBV7-2 and TRBJ1-2; a weak D match, TRBD1 (5 bases). Germline V gene lookup returns CDR1 SGHTA and CDR2 FQGNSA. This CDR3 is built from 11 residues. The CDR3 sequence is CAESRDYGYTF. The CDR3 bases are TGTGCAGAATCCAGGGACTATGGCTACACCTTC. The full variable domain, its missing parts supplied by reference TRBV7-2 and TRBJ1-2, is GAGVSQSPSNKVTEKGKDVELRCDPISGHTALYWYRQSLGQGLEFLIYFQGNSAPDKSGLPSDRFSAERTGGSVSTLTIQRTQQEDSAVYLCAESRDYGYTFGSGTRLTVV.

This clone was recorded once. This rearrangement joins TRBV24-1 to TRBJ2-5, with TRBD1 matching over 9 bases. The CDR3 covers 15 residues. Germline assignment: CDR1 KGHDR and CDR2 SFDVKD. Trimming removed 3 bases from V and 4 bases from J; junction bases left unmatched: 5. CDR3 sequence (DNA): TGTGCCACCAGTGATCCTACAGGGGGCGGAGAGACCCAGTACTTC. Its translation is CATSDPTGGGETQYF.

The CDR3 nucleotides read TGCGCCAGCAGTGAGAGCGGCCGGGCCTACGAGCAGTACTTC. Translation: CASSESGRAYEQYF. The chain has TRBV10-1 and TRBJ2-7; D is perhaps TRBD2 (5 bases). The V end was cut by 2 bases, the J end by 2 bases, with 10 bases between. The length of the CDR3 is 14 residues. Germline CDR1 is WNHNN and CDR2 is SYGVQD (reference sequence).

The genes are TRBV2 and TRBJ2-7; no clear D gene. The germline V gene has CDR1 SNHLY and CDR2 FYNNEI. Trimming removed 6 bases from V and 4 bases from J, with 7 bases in between. The CDR3 covers 11 residues. CDR3 in DNA: TGTGCCAGCAGGATTACTTACGAGCAGTACTTC. It is translated as CASRITYEQYF.